This entry is about one T cell receptor (beta chain). Germline-derived CDR1 and CDR2 are SGHTA and FQGNSA. V lost 0 bases, J lost 5 bases, and 4 bases lay in between. The CDR3 extends over 12 amino acids. The data originate from a study of T cell responses to AZD1222 COVID-19 vaccine. Produced via immunoSEQ multiplex PCR; TCRdb's table is partial and in-frame only. This table has 85,000 to 100,000 clones, around 80% appearing once. The sequence was collected from an adult in good health. V is TRBV7-2 and J is TRBJ2-5; D gene ambiguous. Sequencing was performed on peripheral blood, taken on day 0 of AZD1222 vaccination. The CDR3 DNA reads TGTGCCAGCAGCTTAGCCCGGGAGACCCAGTACTTC. This codes for CASSLARETQYF.